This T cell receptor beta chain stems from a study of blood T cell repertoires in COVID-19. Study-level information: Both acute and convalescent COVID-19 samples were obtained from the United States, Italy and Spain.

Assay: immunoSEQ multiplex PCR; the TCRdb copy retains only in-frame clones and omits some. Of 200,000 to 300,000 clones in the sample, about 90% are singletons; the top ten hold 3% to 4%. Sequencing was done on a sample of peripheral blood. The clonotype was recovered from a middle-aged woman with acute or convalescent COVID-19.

CDR3 DNA sequence: TGTGCCAGCAGTGAGGGGGCTGGGGCCAACGTCCTGACTTTC. This encodes CASSEGAGANVLTF. This rearrangement joins TRBV9 to TRBJ2-6, with a tentative D call TRBD1 (6 bases). Germline CDR1 SGDLS, CDR2 YYNGEE. Trimming took 5 bases from V and 2 from J, leaving 8 bases between them. The CDR3 has 14 amino acids.